This entry describes one T cell receptor beta chain. The sample belongs to a study of cytomegalovirus exposure and HLA in healthy donors. CDR1 LGHNA and CDR2 YSLEER come from the germline V gene. Trimming stripped 0 bases from V and 4 bases from J, with 14 bases between. The CDR3 is made up of 16 amino acids. In the PCR, 60 Vbeta and 13 Jbeta primers were used. Only in-frame clones appear in the TCRdb table, and some are missing; sequencing was by immunoSEQ multiplex PCR. Of over 250,000 clones listed, 86% are singletons. Sequencing used PBMCs. The receptor was isolated from a man aged 40-55 years in good health and CMV-seropositive. This sequence joins TRBV4-3 and TRBJ2-3, with a tentative D call TRBD2 (5 bases). The CDR3: CASSQDRRSGPDTQYF. In DNA form, the CDR3 reads TGCGCCAGCAGCCAAGATAGGAGAAGCGGCCCAGATACGCAGTATTTT.